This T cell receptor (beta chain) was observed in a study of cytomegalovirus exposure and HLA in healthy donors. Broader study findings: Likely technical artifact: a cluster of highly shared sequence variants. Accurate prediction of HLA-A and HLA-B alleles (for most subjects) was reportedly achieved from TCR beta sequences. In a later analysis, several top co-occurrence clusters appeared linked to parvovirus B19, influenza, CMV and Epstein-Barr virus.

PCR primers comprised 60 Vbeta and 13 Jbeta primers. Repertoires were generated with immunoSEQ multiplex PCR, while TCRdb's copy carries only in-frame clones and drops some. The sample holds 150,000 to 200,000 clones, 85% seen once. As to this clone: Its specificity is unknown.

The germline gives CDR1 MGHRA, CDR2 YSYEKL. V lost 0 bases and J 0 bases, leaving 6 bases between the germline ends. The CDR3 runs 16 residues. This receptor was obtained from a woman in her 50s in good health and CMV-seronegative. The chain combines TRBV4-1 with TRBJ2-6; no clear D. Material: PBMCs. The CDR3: CASSQDVYSGANVLTF. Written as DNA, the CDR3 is TGCGCCAGCAGCCAAGATGTATACTCTGGGGCCAACGTCCTGACTTTC.